Listed below are T cell receptor beta chains from one sample, sequenced in a study of blood T cells in healthy people across ages. From the 5' RACE reads, TCRdb called clonotypes with MiXCR, one entry per CDR3 protein. The top ten hold around an eighth of the sample, which has 980,000 or so distinct CDR3 sequences, 48% seen once. Sequencing used blood. The origin of the receptors is a man between 25 and 39 years old in good health. CDR3s include the opening cysteine and the closing phenylalanine or tryptophan.

TRBJ2-2	TRBV28	CASRSGGPNTGELFF
TRBJ2-6	TRBV28	CASSLWITDRSSGANVLTF
TRBJ1-2	TRBV7-9	CASSLETSNYGYTF
TRBJ1-2	TRBV20-1	CSARDPERRGYTF
TRBJ2-7	TRBV7-8	CASSLGRAGTYEQYF
TRBJ1-2	TRBV6-6	CASSYGTDYGYTF
TRBJ1-3	TRBV6-5	CASSGKGISGNTIYF
TRBJ2-4	TRBV7-8	CASSPGLGNIQYF
TRBJ1-4	TRBV27	CASSLGAHATNEKLFF
TRBJ1-2	TRBV6-2/TRBV6-3	CASMQTAEWAYTF
TRBJ1-5	TRBV27	CAKGEGHSNQPQHF
TRBJ1-5	TRBV29-1	CSASEDRGNQPQHF
TRBJ2-3	TRBV6-6	CASRGEITDTQYF
TRBJ2-1	TRBV6-5	CASRTGGGSYNEQFF
TRBJ2-3	TRBV7-2	CASSLQGMGDTQYF
TRBJ1-2	TRBV12-3/TRBV12-4	CASSWNFGGNDGYTF
TRBJ1-3	TRBV11-2	CASSLQQNTIYF
TRBJ2-7	TRBV10-3	CAISERSVSTYEQYF
TRBJ2-5	TRBV11-2	CASSLSPTVSTGWGETQYF
TRBJ2-3	TRBV4-2	CASSQEGAPTDTQYF
TRBJ2-5	TRBV11-3	CASSLGERGAETQYF
TRBJ1-1	TRBV20-1	CSAPLAGLTEAFF
TRBJ2-3	TRBV11-2	CASSLVGTASTDTQYF
TRBJ2-7	TRBV11-3	CASSLEGRMYEQYF
TRBJ2-5	TRBV27	CASSVRSTSGETQYF
TRBJ2-3	TRBV4-1	CASSQDFSYTDTQYF
TRBJ2-3	TRBV18	CASSADSTADTQYF